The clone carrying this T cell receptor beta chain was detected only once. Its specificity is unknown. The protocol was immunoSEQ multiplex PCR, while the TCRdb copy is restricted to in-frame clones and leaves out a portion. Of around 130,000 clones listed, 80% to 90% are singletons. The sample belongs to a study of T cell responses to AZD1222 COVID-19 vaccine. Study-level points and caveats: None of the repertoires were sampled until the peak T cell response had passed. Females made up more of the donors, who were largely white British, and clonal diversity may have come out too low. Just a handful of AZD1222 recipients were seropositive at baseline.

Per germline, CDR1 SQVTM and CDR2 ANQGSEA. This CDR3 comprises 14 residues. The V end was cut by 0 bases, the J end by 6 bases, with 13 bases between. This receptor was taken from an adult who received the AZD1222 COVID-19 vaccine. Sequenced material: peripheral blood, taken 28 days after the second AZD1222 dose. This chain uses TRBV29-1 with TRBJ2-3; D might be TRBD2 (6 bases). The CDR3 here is CSVEDRSGVDTQYF. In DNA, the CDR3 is TGCAGCGTTGAAGATCGGTCGGGAGTTGATACGCAGTATTTT.